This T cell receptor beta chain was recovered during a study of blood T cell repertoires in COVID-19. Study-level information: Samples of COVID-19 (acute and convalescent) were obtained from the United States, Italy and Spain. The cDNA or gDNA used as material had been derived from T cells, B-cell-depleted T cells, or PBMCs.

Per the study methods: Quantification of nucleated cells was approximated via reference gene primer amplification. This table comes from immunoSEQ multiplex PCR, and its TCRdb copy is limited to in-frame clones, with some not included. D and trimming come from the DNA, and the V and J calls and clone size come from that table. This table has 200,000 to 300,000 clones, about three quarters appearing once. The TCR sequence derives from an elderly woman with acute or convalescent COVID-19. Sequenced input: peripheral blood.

The CDR3 DNA sequence: TGTGCCAGCAGCCGGGGACAGTTCAATTCACCCCTCCACTTT. Its translation: CASSRGQFNSPLHF. V gene TRBV7-2 combines with J gene TRBJ1-6, with 7 bases fitting TRBD1. Germline V lookup: CDR1 SGHTA, CDR2 FQGNSA. The CDR3 totals 14 residues. V gave up 5 bases and J gave up 7 bases; unmatched junction bases: 5.